This entry is about one T cell receptor (beta chain). J gave up 2 bases and V 6 bases, and 7 bases lay outside the gene matches. This CDR3 region has 15 residues. The germline V gene has CDR1 LNHDA and CDR2 SQIVND (reference sequence). The sample belongs to a study of blood T cell repertoires in COVID-19. Original handling: Counts of nucleated cells, estimated from reference gene primer amplification, were obtained. TCRdb's copy holds only in-frame clones and misses some; the assay was immunoSEQ multiplex PCR. The DNA was the basis for D and trimming; V, J and clone size are from that table. The data show about 430,000 clones, roughly 88% seen once. Cohort assignment relied on participant-reported clinical history.

The chain recombines TRBV19 with TRBJ1-1; 9 bases are a match to TRBD1. The clonotype was recovered from a woman in her late teens or twenties who had been exposed to COVID-19. The specimen sequenced was PBMCs or T cells enriched from blood (not recorded which). CDR3 region: CASRTGTGLNTEAFF. CDR3 bases: TGTGCCAGTAGGACCGGGACAGGGCTCAACACTGAAGCTTTCTTT.